This T cell receptor beta chain was sequenced during a study of blood T cell repertoires in COVID-19. About the study: From the United States, Italy and Spain came samples of acute and convalescent COVID-19. T cells, B-cell-depleted T cells, or PBMCs provided the cDNA or gDNA that served as material.

Trimming took 4 bases from V and 3 from J, leaving 13 bases between them. This CDR3 has 14 residues. Looked up from germline, CDR1 is SGHKS and CDR2 is YYEKEE (reference sequence). As handled by the study authors: Amplified reference gene primers provided the basis for estimating nucleated cell counts. The assay was immunoSEQ multiplex PCR, and TCRdb's table has in-frame clones only and misses some. That table gives V, J and clone size, and the DNA gave D and trimming. The sample yields 90,000 to 130,000 clones, roughly four fifths seen once. The TCR was taken from a woman between 55 and 75 years old with acute or convalescent COVID-19. The specimen sequenced was peripheral blood. The gene calls are TRBV5-5 and TRBJ1-2; possibly TRBD1 for D (6 bases). The CDR3 DNA sequence: TGTGCCAGCAGCGTACAGGGTGGGGACTATGGCTACACCTTC. As protein: CASSVQGGDYGYTF.